The 31 T cell receptor beta chains below were found in one sample sequenced in a study of T cell responses to AZD1222 COVID-19 vaccine (dated by TCRdb to about 2021). Reading the label with the study, this specimen's time point is: baseline before first vaccination. This specimen's treatment or condition label, interpreted: meningococcal conjugate vaccine given as trial control. Library generation was performed with the immunoSEQ multiplex PCR assay. The clones in this table, taken by TCRdb from immuneACCESS, are in-frame only. Not every clone is retained; where verified, under half of the shortfall comes from an unresolved V gene, and the cause of the rest is unknown. The sample table lists around 130,000 clones, approximately 88% of them with a count of one. The top ten clonotypes cover around 19% of the sample. The sequences come from peripheral blood, collected on day 0 of MenACWY control vaccination. These receptors all come from an adult in good health.

This clone is a singleton in its sample. The chain carries TRBV19 and TRBJ2-2, with 7 bases matching TRBD1. Germline V gene lookup returns CDR1 LNHDA and CDR2 SQIVND (reference sequence). The V and J ends lost 9 bases and 3 bases, in that order; junction bases with no gene match: 10. The CDR3 has 15 amino acids. CDR3 coding DNA: TGTGCCAGCAGAACCGACAGGGAAGACACCGGGGAGCTGTTTTTT. It codes for CASRTDREDTGELFF.

The V and J genes are TRBV28 and TRBJ1-1; the match to TRBD1 covers 7 bases. V was clipped by 6 bases and J by 4 bases; unmatched bases: 17. The CDR3 runs to 17 residues. Looked up from germline, CDR1 is MDHEN and CDR2 is SYDVKM. Written as DNA, the CDR3 is TGTGCCAGCAGGCGCCGGGACAGCTACCCACCCAGCACTGAAGCTTTCTTT. This sequence encodes CASRRRDSYPPSTEAFF.

V gene TRBV9 combines with J gene TRBJ2-7; TRBD2 is a possible D gene (5 bases). The CDR3 totals 14 residues. V shed 4 bases and J shed 0 bases, with 11 bases lying between them. The V gene's germline CDR1 is SGDLS and CDR2 YYNGEE. CDR3 amino acids: CASSSGGLSYEQYF. CDR3 DNA: TGTGCCAGCAGCAGCGGAGGACTCTCCTACGAGCAGTACTTC.

This clone was detected only once. The V call is TRBV9, the J call TRBJ1-1, with a possible D match to TRBD1 (5 bases). The CDR3 covers 14 residues. With 1 base removed from V and 5 bases from J, the gap between germline ends came to 12 bases. Germline V gene sequence: CDR1 SGDLS, CDR2 YYNGEE. DNA for the CDR3: TGTGCCAGCAGCGTACAGGGCATCGTAACTGAAGCTTTCTTT. The encoded protein is CASSVQGIVTEAFF.

The V gene is TRBV5-1, the J gene TRBJ2-7; D unclear. The CDR3 covers 13 residues. V shed 0 bases and J shed 6 bases, with 10 bases lying between them. Germline V gene lookup returns CDR1 SGHRS and CDR2 YFSETQ. The chain's CDR3 is CASSLAPSVEQYF. CDR3 bases: TGCGCCAGCAGCTTGGCTCCGAGTGTCGAGCAGTACTTC. The complete variable domain, with remaining parts taken from reference TRBV5-1 and TRBJ2-7, reads KAGVTQTPRYLIKTRGQQVTLSCSPISGHRSVSWYQQTPGQGLQFLFEYFSETQRNKGNFPGRFSGRQFSNSRSEMNVSTLELGDSALYLCASSLAPSVEQYFGPGTRLTVT.

The chain joins TRBV6-5 to TRBJ1-1; the D is unclear. V was clipped by 7 bases and J by 3 bases, with 15 bases between them. This CDR3 spans 14 amino acids. Per the germline V gene, CDR1 is MNHEY and CDR2 is SVGAGI. For the CDR3, the DNA is TGTGCCAGCAACGTCGAGGCTAGGTACACTGAAGCTTTCTTT. Translation gives CASNVEARYTEAFF.

The chain carries TRBV7-9 and TRBJ1-1; 7 nucleotides match TRBD1. Germline V gene sequence: CDR1 SEHNR, CDR2 FQNEAQ (reference sequence). The length of the CDR3 is 15 residues. Unmatched junction bases numbered 11, after V lost 5 bases and J lost 5 bases. The CDR3 region has the DNA TGTGCCAGCAGCCGTTGGACAGGAATAAGTACTGAAGCTTTCTTT. This sequence encodes CASSRWTGISTEAFF.

The rearrangement uses TRBV11-2 and TRBJ1-2; D gene unclear. Trimming removed 1 base at V and 5 bases at J, with 8 bases between. CDR3 length equals 13 residues. CDR1 is SGHAT, CDR2 FQNNGV, per germline. The DNA for the CDR3 is TGTGCCAGCAGCTTAGGCCCCTCTTATGGCTACACCTTC. Protein product: CASSLGPSYGYTF.

There are a few counts of this clone. The V call is TRBV19, the J call TRBJ2-7; 11 nucleotides align to TRBD1. Germline CDR1 and CDR2: LNHDA and SQIVND (reference sequence). The length of the CDR3 is 14 residues. Germline trimming cut 7 bases from V and 7 bases from J; bases unmatched to any gene: 9. CDR3 coding DNA: TGTGCCAGTAATGACCGGGACAGGGGGAATGAGCAGTACTTC. This gives the protein CASNDRDRGNEQYF.

V gene TRBV2 combines with J gene TRBJ2-7; 7 bases agree with TRBD2. Germline V gene sequence: CDR1 SNHLY, CDR2 FYNNEI. The CDR3 spans 13 residues. V lost 8 bases to trimming and J lost 2 bases; unmatched junction nucleotides: 6. The CDR3 nucleotides are TGTGCCAGCGGGGGGGGGTTCACCTACGAGCAGTACTTC. As protein: CASGGGFTYEQYF.

This chain links TRBV7-2 with TRBJ2-7, with a possible D match to TRBD1 (6 bases). With 5 bases removed from V and 1 base from J, the gap between germline ends came to 15 bases. The CDR3 spans 15 residues. Germline CDR1 and CDR2: SGHTA and FQGNSA. CDR3 sequence: CASSPRLGGSYEQYF. The DNA of the CDR3 is TGTGCCAGCAGCCCGAGATTAGGGGGTTCCTACGAGCAGTACTTC.

The chain is built from TRBV5-1 and TRBJ2-5; D perhaps matches TRBD1 (6 bases). Germline V lookup: CDR1 SGHRS, CDR2 YFSETQ. V was pared by 0 bases and J by 3 bases, with 15 bases between. The CDR3 spans 16 residues. The CDR3 DNA follows: TGCGCCAGCAGCTTGGTCACAGGGATAAAGAAAGAGACCCAGTACTTC. It encodes CASSLVTGIKKETQYF.

The chain joins TRBV21-1 to TRBJ1-1. TRBV21-1 is designated a pseudogene. The length of the CDR3 is 14 residues. The CDR3 nucleotides are TGTGCCAGCAGCCTTCGCAAGGGGAACACTGAAGCTTTCTTT. It encodes CASSLRKGNTEAFF.

J is TRBJ1-2 and V is TRBV7-9, with 8 bases matching TRBD1. V lost 1 base and J lost 7; bases outside the gene matches: 8. CDR3 length: 15 amino acids. Germline-derived CDR1 and CDR2 are SEHNR and FQNEAQ (reference sequence). Here the CDR3 reads CASSLELGQGGGYTF. The CDR3 region has the DNA TGTGCCAGCAGCTTAGAACTCGGACAGGGCGGTGGCTACACCTTC.

The CDR3 loop is CASSFTQGLETQYF. The CDR3 coding sequence is TGTGCCAGCAGCTTTACCCAGGGTCTGGAGACCCAGTACTTC. The genes are TRBV2 and TRBJ2-5, with a weak D call TRBD1 (5 bases). V was cut by 6 bases and J by 5 bases, with 16 bases left in between. This CDR3 has 14 amino acids. The germline V gene encodes CDR1 SNHLY and CDR2 FYNNEI.

The rearrangement uses TRBV5-5 and TRBJ1-1; D remains ambiguous. Germline assignment: CDR1 SGHKS and CDR2 YYEKEE (reference sequence). The CDR3 contains 14 residues. Trimming removed 5 bases from V and 0 bases from J, with 11 bases in between. The CDR3 nucleotides read TGTGCCAGCAGACCCCCGGGCCTGAACACTGAAGCTTTCTTT. Amino acids: CASRPPGLNTEAFF.

The V gene is TRBV4-1, the J gene TRBJ2-7; D remains unclear. Trimming took off 4 bases at V and 2 bases at J, with 15 bases between the two ends. The germline gives CDR1 MGHRA, CDR2 YSYEKL. The CDR3 length is 15 residues. CDR3 sequence: CASSPRLGSPYEQYF. The CDR3 bases are TGCGCCAGCAGCCCTCGCCTAGGTTCCCCCTACGAGCAGTACTTC.

The rearrangement joins TRBV9 to TRBJ2-7, with TRBD1 matching 7 bases. Germline values: CDR1 SGDLS, CDR2 YYNGEE. V shed 0 bases, J shed 5 bases, and the junction held 8 bases outside the gene matches. This CDR3 has 15 amino acids. CDR3 sequence reads: CASSVAPQGKDEQYF. The CDR3 DNA follows: TGTGCCAGCAGCGTAGCCCCACAGGGGAAGGACGAGCAGTACTTC.

The chain has TRBV30 and TRBJ2-2; D tentatively fits TRBD1 or TRBD2 (7 bases each). With 4 bases removed from V and 4 bases from J, the gap between germline ends came to 10 bases. CDR3 length: 13 residues. Germline V gene sequence: CDR1 GTSNPN, CDR2 SVGIG (reference sequence). Here the CDR3 reads CAWTGGGTGELFF. As DNA, the CDR3 is TGTGCCTGGACAGGGGGGGGCACCGGGGAGCTGTTTTTT. The variable domain in full, with the rest retrieved from reference TRBV30 and TRBJ2-2, is SQTIHQWPATLVQPVGSPLSLECTVEGTSNPNLYWYRQAAGRGLQLLFYSVGIGQISSEVPQNLSASRPQDRQFILSSKKLLLSDSGFYLCAWTGGGTGELFFGEGSRLTVL.

This clone was counted a few times. The CDR3: CASRAARAYEQYF. In DNA, the CDR3 is TGTGCCAGCAGGGCAGCCAGAGCCTACGAGCAGTACTTC. This chain uses TRBV27 with TRBJ2-7; D is unclear. The V gene's germline CDR1 is MNHEY and CDR2 SMNVEV (reference sequence). The CDR3 has 13 amino acids. Trimming took 6 bases from V and 2 from J, leaving 11 bases between them.

The genes are TRBV11-2 and TRBJ2-3; 13 nucleotides line up with TRBD2. The CDR3 extends over 16 amino acids. The trim removed 3 bases at V and 6 bases at J, leaving 6 bases unmatched. The germline gives CDR1 SGHAT, CDR2 FQNNGV. The CDR3 loop reads CASSFWTSGREDTQYF. DNA for the CDR3: TGTGCCAGCAGCTTTTGGACTAGCGGGAGAGAGGATACGCAGTATTTT.

The chain uses TRBV18 and TRBJ2-7; D uncertain. V lost 3 bases, J lost 0 bases, and 9 bases lay in between. The CDR3 length is 14 residues. Germline CDR1 and CDR2: KGHSH and LQKENI. CDR3 region: CASSPTGFSYEQYF. The CDR3 coding sequence is TGTGCCAGCTCACCGACCGGGTTCTCCTACGAGCAGTACTTC.

This chain links TRBV7-9 with TRBJ2-1; the D is unclear. Looked up from germline, CDR1 is SEHNR and CDR2 is FQNEAQ (reference sequence). The CDR3 runs 15 residues. The V end lost 2 bases, the J end lost 3 bases, and 11 bases lay between the germline ends. The CDR3 nucleotides read TGTGCCAGCAGCTTATTTGGCAGTATCTACAATGAGCAGTTCTTC. It translates to CASSLFGSIYNEQFF.

The gene calls are TRBV9 and TRBJ2-2; D is undetermined. V was pared by 0 bases and J by 2 bases, with 8 bases between. The CDR3 has 15 residues. Per germline, CDR1 SGDLS and CDR2 YYNGEE. The CDR3 nucleotides read TGTGCCAGCAGCGTAGGTAACAGAAACACCGGGGAGCTGTTTTTT. It yields the protein CASSVGNRNTGELFF.

This sequence joins TRBV7-3 and TRBJ2-1; TRBD2 might be the D (6 bases). Between the trimmed V and J ends, which lost 2 bases and 7 bases, there was a span of 12 bases. The V gene's germline CDR1 is SGHTA and CDR2 FQGTGA. The CDR3 extends over 14 amino acids. The DNA of the CDR3 is TGTGCCAGCAGCTTATCGGGACTTGAAAATGAGCAGTTCTTC. It codes for CASSLSGLENEQFF.

V gene TRBV29-1 combines with J gene TRBJ2-6; 7 bases are a match to TRBD2. The V gene's germline CDR1 is SQVTM and CDR2 ANQGSEA. This CDR3 region has 15 residues. V lost 0 bases to trimming and J lost 8 bases; unmatched junction nucleotides: 7. In DNA form, the CDR3 reads TGCAGCGTTGAAGATCTGCAGGGAGGGTCCAACGTCCTGACTTTC. It translates to CSVEDLQGGSNVLTF.

The chain carries TRBV13 and TRBJ1-1; no reliable D call. Trimming took off 6 bases at V and 0 bases at J, with 5 bases between the two ends. The length of the CDR3 is 12 residues. Germline V gives CDR1 PRHDT, CDR2 FYEKMQ (reference sequence). The CDR3 spells CASSTLNTEAFF. CDR3 coding DNA: TGTGCCAGCAGTACATTGAACACTGAAGCTTTCTTT.

The gene calls are TRBV6-5 and TRBJ1-2; 7 nucleotides line up with TRBD1. The CDR3 spans 15 residues. The V gene end was trimmed by 0 bases and the J gene end by 8 bases; junction bases not matched to a gene: 9. CDR1 is MNHEY and CDR2 is SVGAGI in the germline V gene. The DNA for the CDR3 is TGTGCCAGCAGTTACTCGAGTCAGGGGGGAGGAGGCTACACCTTC. Its protein product is CASSYSSQGGGGYTF.

The rearrangement uses TRBV5-1 and TRBJ2-5; tentative D call: TRBD2 (5 bases). In germline, CDR1 is SGHRS, CDR2 YFSETQ. V lost 4 bases and J 1 base, leaving 20 bases between the germline ends. This CDR3 has 17 amino acids. The CDR3 region has the DNA TGCGCCAGCAGCCCGATGGGTGACGGGGTCGCCCAAGAGACCCAGTACTTC. It specifies CASSPMGDGVAQETQYF. The complete variable domain, with remaining parts taken from reference TRBV5-1 and TRBJ2-5, reads KAGVTQTPRYLIKTRGQQVTLSCSPISGHRSVSWYQQTPGQGLQFLFEYFSETQRNKGNFPGRFSGRQFSNSRSEMNVSTLELGDSALYLCASSPMGDGVAQETQYFGPGTRLLVL.

The table lists this clone with a few counts. The V call is TRBV30, the J call TRBJ1-5; D possibly corresponds to TRBD1 (5 bases). With 3 bases removed from V and 6 bases from J, the gap between germline ends came to 12 bases. Germline V gene sequence: CDR1 GTSNPN, CDR2 SVGIG (reference sequence). CDR3 length: 13 amino acids. CDR3 nucleotides: TGTGCCTGGAGCGACAGTGGGGGTCAGCCCCAGCATTTT. Its translation: CAWSDSGGQPQHF.

V and J are TRBV6-5 and TRBJ1-1, with D maybe TRBD1 (6 bases). The V end lost 0 bases, the J end lost 5 bases, and 10 bases lay between the germline ends. CDR1 is MNHEY, CDR2 SVGAGI, per germline. The CDR3 runs to 14 residues. CDR3 region: CASSYSRGATEAFF. DNA for the CDR3: TGTGCCAGCAGTTACTCGCGGGGGGCAACTGAAGCTTTCTTT.